This TCR beta chain stems from a study of blood T cell repertoires in COVID-19. Study information: In each case, the material was cDNA or gDNA derived from T cells, B-cell-depleted T cells, or PBMCs.

The CDR3 has 12 amino acids. V was shortened by 6 bases and J by 5 bases, with 11 bases between the two germline ends. CDR1 is SQVTM and CDR2 is ANQGSEA in the germline V gene. Original handling: Reference gene primer amplification yielded estimated nucleated cell counts. Method: immunoSEQ multiplex PCR; TCRdb's copy keeps in-frame clones and lacks some. That table furnishes V, J and clone size, whereas the DNA furnished D and trimming. The sample lists 200,000 to 250,000 clones; around 81% were seen once. This TCR derives from a woman aged 70-85 years with acute or convalescent COVID-19. The chain couples TRBV29-1 to TRBJ1-5; D remains unclear. The sample was peripheral blood. The CDR3 nucleotides are TGCAGCGTCTCTGGCCAGGATCAGCCCCAGCATTTT. Translation: CSVSGQDQPQHF. The entire variable domain, with the rest obtained from reference TRBV29-1 and TRBJ1-5, is as follows: SAVISQKPSRDICQRGTSLTIQCQVDSQVTMMFWYRQQPGQSLTLIATANQGSEATYESGFVIDKFPISRPNLTFSTLTVSNMSPEDSSIYLCSVSGQDQPQHFGDGTRLSIL.